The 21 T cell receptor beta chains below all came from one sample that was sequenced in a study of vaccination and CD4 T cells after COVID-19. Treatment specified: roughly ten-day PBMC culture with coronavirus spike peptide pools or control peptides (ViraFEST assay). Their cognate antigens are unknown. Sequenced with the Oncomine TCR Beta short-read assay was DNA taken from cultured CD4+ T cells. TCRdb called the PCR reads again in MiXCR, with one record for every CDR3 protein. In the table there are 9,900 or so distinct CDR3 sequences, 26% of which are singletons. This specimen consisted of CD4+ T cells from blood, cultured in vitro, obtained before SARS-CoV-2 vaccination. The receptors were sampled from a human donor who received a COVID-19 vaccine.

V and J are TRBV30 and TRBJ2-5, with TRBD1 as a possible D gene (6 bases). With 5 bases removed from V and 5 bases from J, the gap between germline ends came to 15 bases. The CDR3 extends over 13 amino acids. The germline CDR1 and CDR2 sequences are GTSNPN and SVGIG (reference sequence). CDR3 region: CAWSGTFSETQYF. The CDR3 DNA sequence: TGTGCCTGGTCGGGGACATTCTCGGAGACCCAGTACTTC.

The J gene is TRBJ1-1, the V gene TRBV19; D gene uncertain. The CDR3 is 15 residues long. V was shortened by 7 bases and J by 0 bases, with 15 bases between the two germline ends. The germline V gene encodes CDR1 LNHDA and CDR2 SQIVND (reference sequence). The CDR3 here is CASKVRTVMNTEAFF. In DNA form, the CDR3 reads TGTGCCAGTAAGGTTCGTACGGTGATGAACACTGAAGCTTTCTTT.

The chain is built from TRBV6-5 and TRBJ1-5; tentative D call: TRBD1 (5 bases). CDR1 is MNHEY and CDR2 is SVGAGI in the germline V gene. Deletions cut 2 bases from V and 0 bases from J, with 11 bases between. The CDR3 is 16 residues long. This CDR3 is CASSYGGAYSNQPQHF. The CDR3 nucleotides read TGTGCCAGCAGTTACGGTGGGGCTTATAGCAATCAGCCCCAGCATTTT.

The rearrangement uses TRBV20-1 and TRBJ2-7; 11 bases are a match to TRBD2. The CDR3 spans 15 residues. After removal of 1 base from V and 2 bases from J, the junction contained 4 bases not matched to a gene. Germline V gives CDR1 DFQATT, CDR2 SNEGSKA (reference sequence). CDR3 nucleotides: TGCAGTGCTAGAGGTCCTAGCGGGGGGACCTACGAGCAGTACTTC. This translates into CSARGPSGGTYEQYF.

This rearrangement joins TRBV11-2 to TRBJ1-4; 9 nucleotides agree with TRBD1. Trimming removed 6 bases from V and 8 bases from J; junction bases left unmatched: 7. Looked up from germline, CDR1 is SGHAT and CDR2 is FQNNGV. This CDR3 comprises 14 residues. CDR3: CASSPGTGREKLFF. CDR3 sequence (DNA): TGTGCCAGCAGTCCCGGGACAGGGCGGGAAAAACTGTTTTTT.

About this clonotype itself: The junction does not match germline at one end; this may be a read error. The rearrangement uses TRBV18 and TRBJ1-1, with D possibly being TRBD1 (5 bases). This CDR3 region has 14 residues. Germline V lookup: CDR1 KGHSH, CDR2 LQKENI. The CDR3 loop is CATSRGRQNTEAFF. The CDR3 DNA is TGTGCCACCTCACGGGGACGGCAGAACACTGAAGCTTTCTTT.

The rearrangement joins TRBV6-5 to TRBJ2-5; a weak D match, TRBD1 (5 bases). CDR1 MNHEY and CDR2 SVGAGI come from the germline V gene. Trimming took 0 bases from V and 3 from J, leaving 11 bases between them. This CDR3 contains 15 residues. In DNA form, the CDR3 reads TGTGCCAGCAGTTACTCGAGTCCACAGGAAGAGACCCAGTACTTC. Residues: CASSYSSPQEETQYF.

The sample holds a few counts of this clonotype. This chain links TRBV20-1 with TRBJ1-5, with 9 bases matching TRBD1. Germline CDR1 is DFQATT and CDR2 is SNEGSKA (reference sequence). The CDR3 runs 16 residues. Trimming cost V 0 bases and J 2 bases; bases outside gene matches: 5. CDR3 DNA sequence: TGCAGTGCTAGAGAGCCCACAGGGGGCGGCAATCAGCCCCAGCATTTT. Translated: CSAREPTGGGNQPQHF.

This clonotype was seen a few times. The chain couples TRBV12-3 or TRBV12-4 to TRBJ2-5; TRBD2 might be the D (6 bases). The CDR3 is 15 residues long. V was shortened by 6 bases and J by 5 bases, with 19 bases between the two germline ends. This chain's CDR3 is CASSRNLGGYETQYF. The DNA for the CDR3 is TGTGCCAGCAGCCGGAACTTGGGGGGTTACGAGACCCAGTACTTC.

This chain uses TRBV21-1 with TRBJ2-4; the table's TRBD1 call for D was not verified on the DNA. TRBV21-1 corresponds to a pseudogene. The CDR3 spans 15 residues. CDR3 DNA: TGTGCCAGCAGCAAACCCCGGAGGGGGGGAAACATTCAGTACTTC. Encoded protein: CASSKPRRGGNIQYF.

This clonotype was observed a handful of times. Here the CDR3 reads CATSDGTGVYNEQFF. The DNA of the CDR3 is TGTGCCACCAGTGATGGGACAGGGGTCTACAATGAGCAGTTCTTC. The rearrangement links TRBV24-1 to TRBJ2-1, with TRBD1 identical over 10 bases. Trimming removed 3 bases from V and 3 bases from J; junction bases left unmatched: 1. The CDR3 runs to 15 residues. Germline V lookup: CDR1 KGHDR, CDR2 SFDVKD.

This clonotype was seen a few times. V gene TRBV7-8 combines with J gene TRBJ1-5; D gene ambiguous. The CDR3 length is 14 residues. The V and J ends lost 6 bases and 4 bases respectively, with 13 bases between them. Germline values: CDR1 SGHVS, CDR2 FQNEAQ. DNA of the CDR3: TGTGCCAGCAGAAATAACGGGAGGAATCAGCCCCAGCATTTT. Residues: CASRNNGRNQPQHF.

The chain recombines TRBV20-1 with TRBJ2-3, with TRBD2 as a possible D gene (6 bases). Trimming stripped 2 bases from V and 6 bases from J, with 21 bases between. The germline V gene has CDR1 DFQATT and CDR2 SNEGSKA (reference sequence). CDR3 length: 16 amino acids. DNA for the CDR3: TGCAGTGCTAGATTGGTCGGCGGAGGGTCCTTTGATACGCAGTATTTT. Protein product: CSARLVGGGSFDTQYF.

CDR3: CAATTGRNSPLHF. The CDR3 DNA follows: TGTGCCGCTACCACAGGGCGTAATTCACCCCTCCACTTT. The genes are TRBV5-4 and TRBJ1-6, with D perhaps TRBD1 (6 bases). Looked up from germline, CDR1 is SGHNT and CDR2 is YYREEE (reference sequence). V was cut by 10 bases and J by 6 bases, with 14 bases left in between. The CDR3 is 13 amino acids. Drawing the rest from reference TRBV5-4 and TRBJ1-6, the complete variable domain is ETGVTQSPTHLIKTRGQQVTLRCSSQSGHNTVSWYQQALGQGPQFIFQYYREEENGRGNFPPRFSGLQFPNYSSELNVNALELDDSALYLCAATTGRNSPLHFGNGTRLTVT.

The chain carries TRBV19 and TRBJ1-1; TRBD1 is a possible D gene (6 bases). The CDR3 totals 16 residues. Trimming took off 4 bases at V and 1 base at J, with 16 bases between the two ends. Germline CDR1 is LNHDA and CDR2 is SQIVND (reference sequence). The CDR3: CASSRDPGQRNTEAFF. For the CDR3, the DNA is TGTGCCAGTAGTAGAGACCCGGGACAAAGGAACACTGAAGCTTTCTTT.

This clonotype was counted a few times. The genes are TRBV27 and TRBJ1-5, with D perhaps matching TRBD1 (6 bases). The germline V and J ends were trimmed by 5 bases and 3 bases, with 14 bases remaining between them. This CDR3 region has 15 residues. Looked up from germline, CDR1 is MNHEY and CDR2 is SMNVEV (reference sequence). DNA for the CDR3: TGTGCCAGCAGTACCACAGGGACCCCCAATCAGCCCCAGCATTTT. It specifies CASSTTGTPNQPQHF.

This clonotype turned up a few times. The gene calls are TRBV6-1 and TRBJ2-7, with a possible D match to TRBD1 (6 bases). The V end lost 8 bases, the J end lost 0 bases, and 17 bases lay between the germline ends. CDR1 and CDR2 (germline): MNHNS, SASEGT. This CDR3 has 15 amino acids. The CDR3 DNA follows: TGTGCCAGCTCTTACCGGGACACCAACTCCTACGAGCAGTACTTC. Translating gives CASSYRDTNSYEQYF.

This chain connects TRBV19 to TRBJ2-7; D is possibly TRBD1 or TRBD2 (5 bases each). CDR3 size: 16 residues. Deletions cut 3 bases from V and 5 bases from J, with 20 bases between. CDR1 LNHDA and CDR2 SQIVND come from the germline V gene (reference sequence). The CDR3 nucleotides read TGTGCCAGTAGTATCCACATCCCCGGGACCTGGGACGAGCAGTACTTC. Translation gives CASSIHIPGTWDEQYF.

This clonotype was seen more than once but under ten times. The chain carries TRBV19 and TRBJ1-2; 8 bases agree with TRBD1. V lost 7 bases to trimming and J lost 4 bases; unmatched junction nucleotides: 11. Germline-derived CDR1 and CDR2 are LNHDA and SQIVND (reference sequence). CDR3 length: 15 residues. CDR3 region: CASTRSQGAGYGYTF. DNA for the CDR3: TGTGCCAGTACCCGTAGTCAGGGGGCCGGCTATGGCTACACCTTC.

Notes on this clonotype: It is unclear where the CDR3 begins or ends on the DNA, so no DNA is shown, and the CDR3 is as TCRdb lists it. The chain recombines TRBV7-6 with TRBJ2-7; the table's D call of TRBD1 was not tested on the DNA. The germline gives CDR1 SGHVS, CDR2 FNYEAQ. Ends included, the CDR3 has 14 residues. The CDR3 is CASSSSTVRNEQYF.

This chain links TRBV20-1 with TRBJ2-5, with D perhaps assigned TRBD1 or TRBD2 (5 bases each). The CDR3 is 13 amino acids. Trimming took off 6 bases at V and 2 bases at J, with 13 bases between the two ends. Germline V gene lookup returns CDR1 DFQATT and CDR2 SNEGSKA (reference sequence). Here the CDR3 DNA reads TGCAGTGCCGTTGGGACCCTTCAAGAGACCCAGTACTTC. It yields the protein CSAVGTLQETQYF.